This TCR beta chain was captured by sequencing in a study of blood T cell repertoires in COVID-19. Generated by immunoSEQ multiplex PCR, the TCRdb table keeps only in-frame clones and is missing some. Of more than 95,000 clones in the sample, approximately 68% were seen once. This clone was found a few times. The TCR sequence derives from a woman between 70 and 85 years old with acute or convalescent COVID-19. Sequencing was performed on peripheral blood.

This CDR3 is CASSLSGGGGNTIYF. For the CDR3, the DNA is TGTGCCAGCAGCTTAAGCGGGGGAGGAGGAAACACCATATATTTT. The chain recombines TRBV7-2 with TRBJ1-3; a possible D gene is TRBD1 (5 bases). In germline, CDR1 is SGHTA, CDR2 FQGNSA. The length of the CDR3 is 15 residues. V was pared by 2 bases and J by 4 bases, with 12 bases between.